The rows below give T cell receptor beta chains drawn from one sample of a study of blood T cells in healthy people across ages. TCRdb used MiXCR to reprocess the 5' RACE reads, holding one entry per CDR3 protein. Counted here are 730,000 or so distinct CDR3 sequences, 35% to 50% occurring once; the ten biggest clones make up 25% to 35%. The sample was blood. The receptors were sampled from a man older than 75 in good health. CDR3s include the opening cysteine and the closing phenylalanine or tryptophan. The order of the fields is J gene, V gene, D gene, clone size, CDR3 DNA, CDR3 protein. A D gene is named only where the DNA matches it firmly. Clone size, where shown, is once, few, many, or a class for clones that have expanded.

j_gene: TRBJ2-7
v_gene: TRBV9
d_gene: .
abundance: .
CDR3nt: TGTGCCAGCAGCGTCTCGACCGTCGCCCTCTACGAGCAGTACTTC
CDR3aa: CASSVSTVALYEQYF

j_gene: TRBJ2-1
v_gene: TRBV6-2/TRBV6-3
d_gene: TRBD1
abundance: many
CDR3nt: TGTGCCAGCAGCCGTCCCGGGACAGGGAGCAATGAGCAGTTCTTC
CDR3aa: CASSRPGTGSNEQFF

j_gene: TRBJ2-1
v_gene: TRBV29-1
d_gene: TRBD2
abundance: many
CDR3nt: TGCAGCGTTGAGGTTAGCGGGAGGTCCGTTCACAATGAGCAGTTCTTC
CDR3aa: CSVEVSGRSVHNEQFF

j_gene: TRBJ2-5
v_gene: TRBV6-2/TRBV6-3
d_gene: .
abundance: few
CDR3nt: TGTGCCAGCAGTTACCGCCCTGACGGCTCGTTCAGGGAAGAGACCCAGTACTTC
CDR3aa: CASSYRPDGSFREETQYF

j_gene: TRBJ2-3
v_gene: TRBV7-3
d_gene: .
abundance: .
CDR3nt: TGTGCCAGCAGCTTAAAACCCCCGACAGGCTTCATCCTGGATACGCAGTATTTT
CDR3aa: CASSLKPPTGFILDTQYF

j_gene: TRBJ2-7
v_gene: TRBV6-6
d_gene: TRBD1
abundance: .
CDR3nt: TGTGCCAGCAGTGGGGTGGACAGGGTGTTCTACGAGCAGTACTTC
CDR3aa: CASSGVDRVFYEQYF

j_gene: TRBJ1-4
v_gene: TRBV7-9
d_gene: TRBD1
abundance: .
CDR3nt: TGTGCCAGCAGCTTAGTCGTTATAACTACAGGGGGTAATGAAAAACTGTTTTTT
CDR3aa: CASSLVVITTGGNEKLFF

j_gene: TRBJ2-7
v_gene: TRBV29-1
d_gene: .
abundance: .
CDR3nt: TGCAGCGTGGGACATTTTTCCTACGAGCAGTACTTC
CDR3aa: CSVGHFSYEQYF

j_gene: TRBJ1-1
v_gene: TRBV25-1
d_gene: .
abundance: .
CDR3nt: TGTGCCAGCAGTGTTAGGGGTCTGGGATCCACTGAAGCTTTCTTT
CDR3aa: CASSVRGLGSTEAFF

j_gene: TRBJ1-2
v_gene: TRBV20-1
d_gene: .
abundance: .
CDR3nt: TGCAGTGCTAGAGATGAGAGAAACTATGGCTACACCTTC
CDR3aa: CSARDERNYGYTF

j_gene: TRBJ2-6
v_gene: TRBV20-1
d_gene: TRBD1
abundance: .
CDR3nt: TGCAGTGCTAGCACCGGGACAGGGAATCCCGGGGCCAACGTCCTGACTTTC
CDR3aa: CSASTGTGNPGANVLTF

j_gene: TRBJ2-5
v_gene: TRBV16
d_gene: TRBD2
abundance: .
CDR3nt: TGTGCCAGCAGCCGGTTAGCGGGAGCCGCAGAGACCCAGTACTTC
CDR3aa: CASSRLAGAAETQYF

j_gene: TRBJ2-7
v_gene: TRBV4-3
d_gene: TRBD1
abundance: .
CDR3nt: TGCGCCAGCAGCCAGGGACAGGGGGCGACCTACGAGCAGTACTTC
CDR3aa: CASSQGQGATYEQYF

j_gene: TRBJ1-5
v_gene: TRBV20-1
d_gene: .
abundance: .
CDR3nt: TGCAGTGCTAGAGATGGGACCCGATTAGCCCAGCATTTT
CDR3aa: CSARDGTRLAQHF

j_gene: TRBJ1-2
v_gene: TRBV6-2/TRBV6-3
d_gene: .
abundance: .
CDR3nt: TGTGCCAGCAGTTACTCGACGGCCTATGGCTACACCTTC
CDR3aa: CASSYSTAYGYTF

j_gene: TRBJ2-5
v_gene: TRBV7-9
d_gene: TRBD1
abundance: .
CDR3nt: TGTGCCAGCAGCTTAGCGATCCGGGACAGGGCAAAAGAGACCCAGTACTTC
CDR3aa: CASSLAIRDRAKETQYF

j_gene: TRBJ1-2
v_gene: TRBV29-1
d_gene: .
abundance: few
CDR3nt: TGCAGCTCCCCCGGCCCGGGTACTAACTATGGCTACACCTTC
CDR3aa: CSSPGPGTNYGYTF

j_gene: TRBJ2-5
v_gene: TRBV5-1
d_gene: .
abundance: few
CDR3nt: TGCGCCAGCAGTCAAGTAAAGGACCTTAAAGAGACCCAGTACTTC
CDR3aa: CASSQVKDLKETQYF

j_gene: TRBJ2-5
v_gene: TRBV28
d_gene: TRBD1
abundance: .
CDR3nt: TGTGCCAGCAGTCGGCAGGGACAGCCAAGTGGTGAGCAGTACTTC
CDR3aa: CASSRQGQPSGEQYF

j_gene: TRBJ1-2
v_gene: TRBV6-2/TRBV6-3
d_gene: TRBD1
abundance: .
CDR3nt: TGTGCCAGCAGTGAACAGGGGACTAACTATGGCTACACCTTC
CDR3aa: CASSEQGTNYGYTF

j_gene: TRBJ2-7
v_gene: TRBV28
d_gene: .
abundance: .
CDR3nt: TGTACCAGCCCACCCCGCTGGGCCCAGGGATACAATGAGCAGTACTTC
CDR3aa: CTSPPRWAQGYNEQYF

j_gene: TRBJ1-1
v_gene: TRBV11-2
d_gene: .
abundance: once
CDR3nt: TGTGCCAGCAGCTTTGGTTCGGCACCCCGGAACACTGAAGCTTTCTTT
CDR3aa: CASSFGSAPRNTEAFF

j_gene: TRBJ1-2
v_gene: TRBV4-3
d_gene: .
abundance: few
CDR3nt: TGCGCCAGCAGCCCCGGGACGCTTTTTGTCCGAGGCTACACCTTC
CDR3aa: CASSPGTLFVRGYTF

j_gene: TRBJ2-7
v_gene: TRBV5-1
d_gene: .
abundance: .
CDR3nt: TGCGCCAGCAGCGTGGTATTAGACCGCTACGAGCAGTACTTC
CDR3aa: CASSVVLDRYEQYF

j_gene: TRBJ1-1
v_gene: TRBV6-2/TRBV6-3
d_gene: .
abundance: few
CDR3nt: TGTGCCAGCACTAAAAAGGCAGGGGAAGCTTTCTTT
CDR3aa: CASTKKAGEAFF

j_gene: TRBJ2-1
v_gene: TRBV7-2
d_gene: TRBD1
abundance: .
CDR3nt: TGTGCCAGCAGCTTAACCGGGGACAGGGTCAATGAGCAGTTCTTC
CDR3aa: CASSLTGDRVNEQFF

j_gene: TRBJ2-3
v_gene: TRBV2
d_gene: TRBD2
abundance: .
CDR3nt: TGTGCCCGCCGGGAGCGGGGGGCGGGGGATACGCAGTATTTT
CDR3aa: CARRERGAGDTQYF

j_gene: TRBJ2-3
v_gene: TRBV6-5
d_gene: TRBD2
abundance: .
CDR3nt: TGTGCCACCAACCCTATCGGGAGGGCCGAAGATACGCAGTATTTT
CDR3aa: CATNPIGRAEDTQYF

j_gene: TRBJ1-5
v_gene: TRBV2
d_gene: .
abundance: .
CDR3nt: TGTGCCAGCACTAGGAATGGGGGGCAACACAGCAATCAGCCCCAGCATTTT
CDR3aa: CASTRNGGQHSNQPQHF

j_gene: TRBJ2-2
v_gene: TRBV5-1
d_gene: TRBD2
abundance: .
CDR3nt: TGCGCCAGCACCTTAACTAGCGGGGCTTCCGGGGAGCTGTTTTTT
CDR3aa: CASTLTSGASGELFF

j_gene: TRBJ2-5
v_gene: TRBV2
d_gene: TRBD2
abundance: few
CDR3nt: TGTGCCAGCAAGGGGGGACTAGCGGTGCCGAGCCAAGAGACCCAGTACTTC
CDR3aa: CASKGGLAVPSQETQYF

j_gene: TRBJ2-5
v_gene: TRBV24-1
d_gene: .
abundance: .
CDR3nt: TGTGCCACCAGTGATTTTACCGGAGAGACCCAGTACTTC
CDR3aa: CATSDFTGETQYF

j_gene: TRBJ1-1
v_gene: TRBV29-1
d_gene: .
abundance: few
CDR3nt: TGCAGCGCTTCGGCTTCTGACCAAACTGAAGCTTTCTTT
CDR3aa: CSASASDQTEAFF

j_gene: TRBJ2-7
v_gene: TRBV7-9
d_gene: TRBD1
abundance: many
CDR3nt: TGTGCCAGCAGGGATACAGGGGGCGTGGAGCAGTACTTC
CDR3aa: CASRDTGGVEQYF

j_gene: TRBJ2-1
v_gene: TRBV30
d_gene: .
abundance: few
CDR3nt: TGTGCCGGGACTCAAGGGGCTAGCGTTCAATACGAGGAGCAGTTCTTC
CDR3aa: CAGTQGASVQYEEQFF

j_gene: TRBJ2-3
v_gene: TRBV25-1
d_gene: TRBD1
abundance: .
CDR3nt: TGTGCCAGCAGTGCCCGGACAGGGGGCGCAGATACGCAGTATTTT
CDR3aa: CASSARTGGADTQYF

j_gene: TRBJ2-3
v_gene: TRBV7-2
d_gene: .
abundance: .
CDR3nt: TGTGCCAGCCGCCTAGCGTTAGGGGATACGCAGTATTTT
CDR3aa: CASRLALGDTQYF

j_gene: TRBJ2-1
v_gene: TRBV3-1
d_gene: .
abundance: .
CDR3nt: TGTGCCAGCAGCCAAGATAACACGGAGGTCCACAATGAGCAGTTCTTC
CDR3aa: CASSQDNTEVHNEQFF

j_gene: TRBJ2-5
v_gene: TRBV20-1
d_gene: .
abundance: .
CDR3nt: TGCAGTGCTAGAGATTCATCAGGGCGGGAGACCCAGTACTTC
CDR3aa: CSARDSSGRETQYF

j_gene: TRBJ2-3
v_gene: TRBV2
d_gene: TRBD1
abundance: few
CDR3nt: TGTGCCAGCAATGGACAGGGGCGCGATACGCAGTATTTT
CDR3aa: CASNGQGRDTQYF

j_gene: TRBJ2-5
v_gene: TRBV5-1
d_gene: TRBD2
abundance: many
CDR3nt: TGCGCCAGCAGGCCGGGACTAGCGGGGGGTAACCAAGAGACCCAGTACTTC
CDR3aa: CASRPGLAGGNQETQYF

j_gene: TRBJ2-5
v_gene: TRBV3-1
d_gene: .
abundance: few
CDR3nt: TGTGCCAGCAGCCATCGCGAGGGGTTTAGAGGAGAGACCCAGTACTTC
CDR3aa: CASSHREGFRGETQYF

j_gene: TRBJ2-5
v_gene: TRBV4-2
d_gene: .
abundance: many
CDR3nt: TGTGCCAGCAGCCCCCTTTACGGCGGGGACAGATCTCAAGAGACCCAGTACTTC
CDR3aa: CASSPLYGGDRSQETQYF

j_gene: TRBJ1-6
v_gene: TRBV20-1
d_gene: .
abundance: .
CDR3nt: TGCAGTGCTGGGGGGGCTAAGGGAGCCTATAATTCACCCCTCCACTTT
CDR3aa: CSAGGAKGAYNSPLHF

j_gene: TRBJ2-5
v_gene: TRBV28
d_gene: TRBD2
abundance: .
CDR3nt: TGTGCCAGCAGCAGCACGTTGGCGGGAGTCCAAGAGACCCAGTACTTC
CDR3aa: CASSSTLAGVQETQYF

j_gene: TRBJ1-1
v_gene: TRBV4-3
d_gene: .
abundance: .
CDR3nt: TGCGCCAGCAGCCAAGATCCAAGGAACACTGAAGCTTTCTTT
CDR3aa: CASSQDPRNTEAFF

j_gene: TRBJ2-5
v_gene: TRBV12-3/TRBV12-4
d_gene: TRBD1
abundance: .
CDR3nt: TGTGCCAGCAGATATACCGGGACAGGACGACAAGAGACCCAGTACTTC
CDR3aa: CASRYTGTGRQETQYF

j_gene: TRBJ2-7
v_gene: TRBV20-1
d_gene: .
abundance: few
CDR3nt: TGCAGTGCTGATGACGGAACCTACGAGCAGTACTTC
CDR3aa: CSADDGTYEQYF

j_gene: TRBJ2-1
v_gene: TRBV20-1
d_gene: TRBD2
abundance: few
CDR3nt: TGCAGTGCTAGAGGCCAAGCGGGAGGGCCGGTTTACAATGAGCAGTTCTTC
CDR3aa: CSARGQAGGPVYNEQFF

j_gene: TRBJ2-7
v_gene: TRBV12-3/TRBV12-4
d_gene: .
abundance: .
CDR3nt: TGTGCCAGCAGTCCCCGACCCGGACAGTATGGCGAGCAGTACTTC
CDR3aa: CASSPRPGQYGEQYF

j_gene: TRBJ2-3
v_gene: TRBV27
d_gene: .
abundance: once
CDR3nt: TGTGCCAGCAGCTCTCAAGTGGGATGGGCGGATACGCAGTATTTT
CDR3aa: CASSSQVGWADTQYF

j_gene: TRBJ1-2
v_gene: TRBV14
d_gene: TRBD1
abundance: many
CDR3nt: TGTGCCAGCGGTACAGGGGTCGGCTACACCTTC
CDR3aa: CASGTGVGYTF

j_gene: TRBJ2-6
v_gene: TRBV6-5
d_gene: .
abundance: many
CDR3nt: TGTGCCAGCAGACCAACCCGCTCTGGGGCCAACGTCCTGACTTTC
CDR3aa: CASRPTRSGANVLTF

j_gene: TRBJ2-7
v_gene: TRBV30
d_gene: .
abundance: .
CDR3nt: TGTGCCACCGGGGGTTCCTACGAGCAGTACTTC
CDR3aa: CATGGSYEQYF

j_gene: TRBJ1-2
v_gene: TRBV5-1
d_gene: TRBD1
abundance: .
CDR3nt: TGCGCCAGCAGCCAGACTTTTCAGGGGGGAGGCTACACCTTC
CDR3aa: CASSQTFQGGGYTF

j_gene: TRBJ2-5
v_gene: TRBV5-6
d_gene: .
abundance: .
CDR3nt: TGTGCCAGCAGCTTCTCAATGGGTCGTGGTTCAGAGACCCAGTACTTC
CDR3aa: CASSFSMGRGSETQYF

j_gene: TRBJ2-1
v_gene: TRBV15
d_gene: TRBD2
abundance: .
CDR3nt: TGTGCCACCAGCAGGCCCCCCAGGACTAGCGGACAATACAATGAGCAGTTCTTC
CDR3aa: CATSRPPRTSGQYNEQFF

j_gene: TRBJ2-3
v_gene: TRBV5-1
d_gene: .
abundance: .
CDR3nt: TGCGCCAGCAGCACGGACAGTGCTGTGTCGACAGATACGCAGTATTTT
CDR3aa: CASSTDSAVSTDTQYF

j_gene: TRBJ2-1
v_gene: TRBV7-9
d_gene: .
abundance: many
CDR3nt: TGTGCCAGCAGCTTATGGGGCCGGGATGAGCAGTTCTTC
CDR3aa: CASSLWGRDEQFF

j_gene: TRBJ2-1
v_gene: TRBV7-3
d_gene: TRBD2
abundance: few
CDR3nt: TGTGCCAGCAGCTTAATGGGACTAGCAACCTACAATGAGCAGTTCTTC
CDR3aa: CASSLMGLATYNEQFF